The text below deals with one TCR beta chain. Deletions cut 6 bases from V and 1 base from J, with 15 bases between. The CDR3 consists of 15 residues. CDR1 MNHEY and CDR2 SVGAGI come from the germline V gene. This sample was taken from a study of control samples from healthy donors and cancer patients. The method was immunoSEQ multiplex PCR; TCRdb's version includes in-frame clones alone and lacks a portion of them. The sample consists of 400,000 to 450,000 clones, 90% of them appearing once. This TCR derives from a man aged 40-49 years with head and neck cancer. This rearrangement joins TRBV6-5 to TRBJ1-1; D not resolved. Sample: PBMCs. CDR3 in amino acids: CASSDGRGGNTEAFF. For the CDR3, the DNA is TGTGCCAGCAGCGATGGTAGAGGTGGGAACACTGAAGCTTTCTTT.